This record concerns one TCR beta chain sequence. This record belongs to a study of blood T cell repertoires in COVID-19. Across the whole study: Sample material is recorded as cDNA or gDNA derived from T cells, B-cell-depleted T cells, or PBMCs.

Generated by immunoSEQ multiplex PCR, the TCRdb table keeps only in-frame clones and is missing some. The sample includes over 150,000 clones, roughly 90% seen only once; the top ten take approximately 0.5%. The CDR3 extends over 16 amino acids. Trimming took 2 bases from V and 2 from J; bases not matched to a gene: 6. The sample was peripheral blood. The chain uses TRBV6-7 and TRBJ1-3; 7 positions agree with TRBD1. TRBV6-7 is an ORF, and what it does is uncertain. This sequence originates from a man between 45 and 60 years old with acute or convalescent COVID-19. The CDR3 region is CASSYEDRVAGNTIYF. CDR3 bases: TGTGCCAGCAGTTACGAAGACAGGGTGGCTGGAAACACCATATATTTT.